Listed here are 22 T cell receptor beta chains from one sample, sequenced in a study of blood T cell repertoires in COVID-19 (TCRdb year 2020). The method behind the library was the immunoSEQ multiplex PCR assay. The source is immuneACCESS, and TCRdb retained only in-frame sequences with V and J called. Part of the clones is not carried over; for the studies checked, unresolved V genes explain less than half of this, and the remainder is unexplained. The sample yields over 50,000 clones; around 80% were counted once. Of the sample, 3% to 4.5% is held by the ten largest clones. Source material: PBMCs or T cells enriched from blood (not recorded which). The receptors originated from a woman aged 35 to 49 with acute COVID-19.

This clone was detected only once. The CDR3 coding sequence is TGTGCCACCAGCGGTAGACTAGCGGGAGGAACAGATACGCAGTATTTT. Translated, it gives CATSGRLAGGTDTQYF. The chain links TRBV15 to TRBJ2-3; TRBD2 matches at 13 bases. Trimming cost V 5 bases and J 3 bases; bases outside gene matches: 5. This CDR3 is built from 16 residues. Germline assignment: CDR1 LNHNV and CDR2 YYDKDF (reference sequence).

The V call is TRBV10-1, the J call TRBJ1-6; tentative D call: TRBD1 (6 bases). The CDR3 contains 14 residues. Per germline, CDR1 WNHNN and CDR2 SYGVQD (reference sequence). Trimming left V 5 bases short and J 5 bases short, with 10 bases between. CDR3 DNA: TGCGCCAGCAGTAACCAGGGGAATAATTCACCCCTCCACTTT. This translates into CASSNQGNNSPLHF.

This clone has just a few counts. The V gene is TRBV3-1 (or the pseudogene TRBV3-2), the J gene TRBJ1-6; a weak D match, TRBD1 (6 bases). Germline loops: CDR1 LGHDT, CDR2 YNNKEL (reference sequence). The CDR3 runs to 13 residues. V dropped 3 bases and J dropped 11 bases, with 11 bases sitting between them. The CDR3: CASSHKQGTPLHF. CDR3 nucleotide sequence: TGTGCCAGCAGCCATAAACAGGGTACACCCCTCCACTTT.

To note about this clone: The sample contains more than one DNA sequence encoding this CDR3. V and J are TRBV10-3 and TRBJ1-2; 9 bases are shared with TRBD1. The CDR3 is 10 amino acids. V shed 10 bases, J shed 7 bases, and the junction held 1 base outside the gene matches. CDR1 and CDR2 from the germline V gene are ENHRY and SYGVKD. The CDR3 protein is CATGQGGYTF. Here the CDR3 DNA reads TGTGCCACGGGACAGGGTGGCTACACCTTC.

V gene TRBV19 combines with J gene TRBJ1-5; the match to TRBD1 covers 8 bases. This CDR3 is built from 20 residues. Trimming at V came to 3 bases and at J to 0 bases, leaving 16 bases not matched to a gene. Germline values: CDR1 LNHDA, CDR2 SQIVND (reference sequence). The CDR3 loop reads CASSMPPVAGGSGSNQPQHF. In DNA, the CDR3 is TGTGCCAGTAGTATGCCCCCGGTGGCAGGGGGCTCGGGTAGCAATCAGCCCCAGCATTTT.

The rearrangement uses TRBV5-1 and TRBJ2-1; D is unresolved. The CDR3 has 12 amino acids. V was shortened by 4 bases and J by 5 bases, with 7 bases between the two germline ends. The germline V gene has CDR1 SGHRS and CDR2 YFSETQ. The DNA for the CDR3 is TGCGCCAGCAGCATAAAAAACAATGAGCAGTTCTTC. This encodes CASSIKNNEQFF.

The gene calls are TRBV9 and TRBJ2-1; maybe TRBD2 (6 bases). V was shortened by 0 bases and J by 2 bases, with 9 bases between the two germline ends. This CDR3 region has 15 residues. Germline V lookup: CDR1 SGDLS, CDR2 YYNGEE. CDR3 residues: CASSVGLEAYNEQFF. DNA for the CDR3: TGTGCCAGCAGCGTAGGACTAGAGGCCTACAATGAGCAGTTCTTC.

The rearrangement links TRBV27 to TRBJ2-1, with 13 positions matching TRBD2. The V gene's germline CDR1 is MNHEY and CDR2 SMNVEV (reference sequence). V shed 4 bases and J 8 bases; nucleotides not matched to a gene: 5. This CDR3 is 15 amino acids long. CDR3 in amino acids: CASSYGTSGADEQFF. CDR3 nucleotides: TGTGCCAGCAGTTATGGGACTAGCGGGGCAGATGAGCAGTTCTTC.

This chain connects TRBV28 to TRBJ1-2, with D uncertain. CDR1 is MDHEN, CDR2 SYDVKM, per germline. The CDR3 spans 13 residues. V was pared by 11 bases and J by 1 base, with 14 bases between. The CDR3 nucleotides read TGTGCCTCTCTCGAGGGCCATAACTATGGCTACACCTTC. Amino acids: CASLEGHNYGYTF.

This clone was recorded a few times. V usage is TRBV28 and J usage is TRBJ1-5; 9 bases agree with TRBD1. In germline, CDR1 is MDHEN, CDR2 SYDVKM. The V segment lost 3 bases and the J segment 8 bases; nucleotides outside the gene matches: 11. The CDR3 consists of 16 residues. The CDR3 is CASSFVGTGSLEPQHF. The CDR3 region has the DNA TGTGCCAGCAGTTTCGTGGGGACAGGGTCTTTGGAGCCCCAGCATTTT.

The rearrangement uses TRBV4-1 and TRBJ2-5; 10 positions match TRBD2. From germline, CDR1 is MGHRA and CDR2 YSYEKL. CDR3 length: 15 residues. The trim removed 4 bases at V and 2 bases at J, leaving 4 bases unmatched. In DNA form, the CDR3 reads TGCGCCAGCAGCCTATGGACTAGCGGACAAGAGACCCAGTACTTC. Its translation: CASSLWTSGQETQYF.

This clone has a handful of counts. The chain uses TRBV7-2 and TRBJ1-2, with D perhaps TRBD1 (6 bases). There are 15 residues in the CDR3. The V and J ends lost 4 bases and 1 base respectively, with 13 bases between them. The germline V gene encodes CDR1 SGHTA and CDR2 FQGNSA. CDR3 in DNA: TGTGCCAGCAGCTACGGACAGACGGATAACTATGGCTACACCTTC. This codes for CASSYGQTDNYGYTF.

This chain links TRBV2 with TRBJ2-4; the D is unclear. V gave up 3 bases and J gave up 0 bases, with 6 bases separating them. This CDR3 spans 14 amino acids. Germline V CDR1 and CDR2: SNHLY, FYNNEI. As DNA, the CDR3 is TGTGCCAGCAGTGAGGTACTAGCCAAAAACATTCAGTACTTC. The encoded protein is CASSEVLAKNIQYF. Drawing the rest from reference TRBV2 and TRBJ2-4, the complete variable domain is EPEVTQTPSHQVTQMGQEVILRCVPISNHLYFYWYRQILGQKVEFLVSFYNNEISEKSEIFDDQFSVERPDGSNFTLKIRSTKLEDSAMYFCASSEVLAKNIQYFGAGTRLSVL.

This chain links TRBV6-1 with TRBJ2-7; 7 nucleotides line up with TRBD1. The germline gives CDR1 MNHNS, CDR2 SASEGT. The CDR3 is 14 amino acids. The V gene end was trimmed by 2 bases and the J gene end by 6 bases; junction bases not matched to a gene: 7. Here the CDR3 DNA reads TGTGCCAGCAGTGAATTACAGGGGATAGGCGAGCAGTACTTC. Translating it yields CASSELQGIGEQYF.

CDR3 protein: CSVGDGRGGARYGYTF. CDR3 DNA sequence: TGCAGCGTTGGGGATGGAAGGGGAGGGGCGCGATATGGCTACACCTTC. The chain is built from TRBV29-1 and TRBJ1-2, with D possibly TRBD1 on 5 matching bases. V dropped 4 bases and J dropped 5 bases, with 23 bases sitting between them. CDR1 is SQVTM and CDR2 is ANQGSEA in the germline V gene. CDR3 length: 16 amino acids.

This chain connects TRBV3-1 (or the pseudogene TRBV3-2) to TRBJ2-2, with a possible D match to TRBD2 (5 bases). V was trimmed by 2 bases and J by 7 bases, leaving 11 bases between them. Germline CDR1 and CDR2: LGHDT and YNNKEL (reference sequence). The CDR3 covers 14 residues. Here the CDR3 reads CASSQLEGSGELFF. The CDR3 region has the DNA TGTGCCAGCAGCCAATTAGAGGGAAGCGGGGAGCTGTTTTTT.

The chain links TRBV12-3 or TRBV12-4 to TRBJ2-1; 10 bases align to TRBD2. Trimming took 6 bases from V and 8 from J; bases not matched to a gene: 4. CDR3 length: 13 amino acids. The CDR3 nucleotides read TGTGCCAGCAGGCGAGCGGGGGGGGATGAGCAGTTCTTC. It translates to CASRRAGGDEQFF.

This chain links TRBV3-1 (or the pseudogene TRBV3-2) with TRBJ1-6, with D maybe TRBD1 (5 bases). The CDR3 covers 15 residues. Trimming cost V 1 base and J 10 bases, with 14 bases left between them. Germline V gives CDR1 LGHDT, CDR2 YNNKEL (reference sequence). CDR3 bases: TGTGCCAGCAGCCAAGCAGGGTCAGGGAACTCACCCCTCCACTTT. Its protein is CASSQAGSGNSPLHF.

The chain links TRBV7-9 to TRBJ2-7, with D perhaps matching TRBD2 (5 bases). Germline CDR1 is SEHNR and CDR2 is FQNEAQ (reference sequence). The V gene lost 4 bases and the J gene lost 7 bases, with 11 bases spanning the gap. The CDR3 has 12 amino acids. CDR3 nucleotide sequence: TGTGCCAGCAGCTGGTTAGAGGGTGAGCAGTACTTC. Translated, it gives CASSWLEGEQYF.

This clone is a singleton in its sample. This chain uses TRBV7-9 with TRBJ1-1; D is unresolved. The germline CDR1 and CDR2 sequences are SEHNR and FQNEAQ (reference sequence). CDR3 size: 13 residues. Between the trimmed V and J ends, which lost 5 bases and 7 bases, there was a span of 14 bases. The CDR3: CASSISGRNEAFF. CDR3 DNA: TGTGCCAGCAGCATATCGGGTAGAAATGAAGCTTTCTTT. The full variable domain, with the rest looked up from reference TRBV7-9 and TRBJ1-1, is DTGVSQNPRHKITKRGQNVTFRCDPISEHNRLYWYRQTLGQGPEFLTYFQNEAQLEKSRLLSDRFSAERPKGSFSTLEIQRTEQGDSAMYLCASSISGRNEAFFGQGTRLTVV.

CDR3 sequence reads: CASPGTTSGNEQFF. The CDR3 bases are TGTGCCAGCCCCGGGACTACAAGCGGGAATGAGCAGTTCTTC. V and J are TRBV6-5 and TRBJ2-1; 7 bases map to TRBD2. The length of the CDR3 is 14 residues. Germline CDR1 and CDR2: MNHEY and SVGAGI. Losses at the gene ends were 8 bases for V and 7 bases for J; bases not matched to a gene: 11.

The sample holds a few counts of this clone. The J gene is TRBJ1-2, the V gene TRBV5-1, with 9 nucleotides matching TRBD1. V was clipped by 4 bases and J by 7 bases; unmatched bases: 8. The V gene's germline CDR1 is SGHRS and CDR2 YFSETQ. CDR3 length equals 14 residues. The CDR3 reads CASSPAGTGFGYTF. The CDR3 bases are TGCGCCAGCAGCCCGGCCGGGACAGGGTTTGGCTACACCTTC.